These T cell receptor beta chains were read from a single sample in a study of blood T cells in healthy people across ages. One entry per CDR3 protein, called by TCRdb with MiXCR from the 5' RACE reads. This table holds 650,000 to 700,000 distinct CDR3 sequences, around 50% found once. The sequenced sample consisted of blood. The receptor set was obtained from a woman at least 80 years old in good health. Each CDR3 is given with its conserved first and last residue.

CDR3aa | j_gene | v_gene
CASSPWGHSNYGYTF | TRBJ1-2 | TRBV7-9
CASSLWGQGSGELFF | TRBJ2-2 | TRBV7-2
CASSPSQGGYGYTF | TRBJ1-2 | TRBV4-1
CASRKTRTAGEETQYF | TRBJ2-5 | TRBV12-3/TRBV12-4
CASSLGTGVYEQYF | TRBJ2-7 | TRBV12-3/TRBV12-4
CSTTRGTEAFF | TRBJ1-1 | TRBV20-1
CASSLLAGGYEQFF | TRBJ2-1 | TRBV27
CASSLVAGTFEQYF | - | TRBV5-1
CASSYSMISAGGSHEQYF | TRBJ2-5 | TRBV6-6
CAISERTGLNQPQHF | TRBJ1-5 | TRBV10-3
CASKPAGTQAEKLFF | TRBJ1-4 | TRBV3-1
CAIRGRGLAQETQYF | TRBJ2-5 | TRBV10-3
CASSLNSLTGELFF | TRBJ2-2 | TRBV7-9
CSARGDGETQYF | - | TRBV20-1
CASSYSGGYTEAFF | TRBJ1-1 | TRBV6-2/TRBV6-3
CASSFPGQGGSGRSYNEQFF | TRBJ2-1 | TRBV5-1
CACGSRDTTGHQYF | TRBJ2-3 | TRBV7-9
CASSYSQGTPTDTQYF | TRBJ2-3 | TRBV6-5
CASRRTGETQYF | TRBJ2-5 | TRBV6-2/TRBV6-3
CASSLALVRESGQPQHF | TRBJ1-5 | TRBV7-2
CASSSFGNSGGNQPQHF | TRBJ1-5 | TRBV6-6
CASRTIDNYGYTF | TRBJ1-2 | TRBV5-5
CASSLGVTDTQYF | TRBJ2-3 | TRBV11-3
CASRTEADTQYF | TRBJ2-3 | TRBV12-3/TRBV12-4
CASSATSDHYNEQFF | TRBJ2-1 | TRBV9
CSVEGLAGLRATQYF | TRBJ2-3 | TRBV29-1
CASSQAVPSGITDTQYF | TRBJ2-3 | TRBV4-1
CASSLRAGDNTIYF | TRBJ1-3 | TRBV5-1
CSALPGAGDQPQHF | TRBJ1-5 | TRBV20-1
CSVSGQGANYGYTF | TRBJ1-2 | TRBV29-1
CASTNKTGGYTF | TRBJ1-2 | TRBV14
CSASRLRTGNYGYTF | TRBJ1-2 | TRBV20-1
CATSGVPGGIQYF | TRBJ2-4 | TRBV15
CSGALGTDTQYF | TRBJ2-3 | TRBV20-1
CASRGGQSTDTQYF | TRBJ2-3 | TRBV5-1
CASSLGRTGGNEQYF | TRBJ2-5 | TRBV12-3/TRBV12-4
CASSLSPLQNRPQHF | TRBJ1-5 | TRBV7-2
CASSVGGIPDTQYF | TRBJ2-3 | TRBV9
CASSSGQGAYYEQYF | TRBJ2-7 | TRBV27
CASRSREGRRMYGYTF | TRBJ1-2 | TRBV19
CASSSSGGNTGELFF | TRBJ2-2 | TRBV7-8
CASSVYTGGAGEQFF | TRBJ2-1 | TRBV9
CSAREGLYEQYF | TRBJ2-7 | TRBV20-1
CASSPDWEQFF | TRBJ2-1 | TRBV12-3/TRBV12-4
CASSSPDRGNTEAFF | TRBJ1-1 | TRBV7-2
CASRDGGQPQHF | TRBJ1-5 | TRBV25-1
CASRGESGELFF | TRBJ2-2 | TRBV12-3/TRBV12-4
CASSTAGALDEQYF | - | TRBV12-3/TRBV12-4
CASGLEGIPSLNEQFF | TRBJ2-1 | TRBV5-1